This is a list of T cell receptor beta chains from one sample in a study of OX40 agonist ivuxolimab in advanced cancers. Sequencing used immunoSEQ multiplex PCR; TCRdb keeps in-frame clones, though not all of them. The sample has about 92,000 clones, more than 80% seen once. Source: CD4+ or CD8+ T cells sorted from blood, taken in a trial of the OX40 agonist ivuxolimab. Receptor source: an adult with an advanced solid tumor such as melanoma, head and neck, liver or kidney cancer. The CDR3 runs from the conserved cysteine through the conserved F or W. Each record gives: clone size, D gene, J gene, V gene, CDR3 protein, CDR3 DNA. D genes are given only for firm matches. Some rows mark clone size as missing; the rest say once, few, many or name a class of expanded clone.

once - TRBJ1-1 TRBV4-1 CASSHGQWNTEAFF TGCGCCAGCAGCCACGGACAGTGGAACACTGAAGCTTTCTTT
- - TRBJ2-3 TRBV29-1 CSVVILGSSTDTQYF TGCAGCGTTGTGATTTTGGGGAGTAGCACAGATACGCAGTATTTT
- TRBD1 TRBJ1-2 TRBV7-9 CASSFRTGREDGYTF TGTGCCAGCAGCTTCCGGACAGGGAGGGAGGATGGCTACACCTTC
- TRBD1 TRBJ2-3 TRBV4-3 CASSQDRWTGSTDTQYF TGCGCCAGCAGCCAAGATCGGTGGACAGGTAGCACAGATACGCAGTATTTT
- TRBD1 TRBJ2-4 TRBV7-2 CASSPGGQGKNIQYF TGTGCCAGCAGCCCGGGGGGACAGGGGAAAAACATTCAGTACTTC
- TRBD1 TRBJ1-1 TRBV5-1 CASSDRGGTEAFF TGCGCCAGCAGCGACAGGGGGGGCACTGAAGCTTTCTTT
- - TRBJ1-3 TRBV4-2 CASSPSGNTIYF TGTGCCAGCAGCCCCTCTGGAAACACCATATATTTT
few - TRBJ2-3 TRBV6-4 CASSESYGTDTQYF TGTGCCAGCAGTGAGAGCTACGGCACAGATACGCAGTATTTT
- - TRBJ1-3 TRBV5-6 CASRSGQQSGNTIYF TGTGCCAGCAGATCCGGACAGCAATCTGGAAACACCATATATTTT
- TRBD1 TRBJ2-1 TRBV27 CASNTAGQGTFSPFF TGTGCCAGCAACACCGCGGGACAGGGTACCTTCAGCCCGTTCTTC
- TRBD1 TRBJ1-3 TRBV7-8 CASSPRTGTGNTIYF TGTGCCAGCAGCCCGAGGACAGGGACTGGAAACACCATATATTTT
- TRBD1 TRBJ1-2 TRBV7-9 CASSLGDRGHGYTF TGTGCCAGCAGCTTAGGAGACAGGGGTCATGGCTACACCTTC
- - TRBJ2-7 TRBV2 CASSVLGTSGEQYF TGTGCCAGCAGTGTACTGGGAACGTCCGGCGAGCAGTACTTC
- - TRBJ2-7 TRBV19 CASSIGLGGLSYEQYF TGTGCCAGTAGTATTGGTCTGGGGGGACTCTCCTACGAGCAGTACTTC
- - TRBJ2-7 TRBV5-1 CASSLHIASYEQYF TGCGCCAGCAGCTTGCACATTGCATCCTACGAGCAGTACTTC
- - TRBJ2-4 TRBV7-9 CASSLGNRLLAKNIQYF TGTGCCAGCAGCTTAGGGAACAGGTTACTAGCCAAAAACATTCAGTACTTC
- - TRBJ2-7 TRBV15 CATSMGYEQYF TGTGCCACCAGCATGGGGTACGAGCAGTACTTC
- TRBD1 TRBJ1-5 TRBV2 CASSEAVLGQLFNQPQHF TGTGCCAGCAGTGAAGCGGTCTTGGGACAGCTTTTTAATCAGCCCCAGCATTTT
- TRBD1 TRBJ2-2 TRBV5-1 CASSVGQGAAGELFF TGCGCCAGCAGCGTGGGACAGGGGGCGGCCGGGGAGCTGTTTTTT
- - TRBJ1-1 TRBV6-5 CASSYSSVTEAFF TGTGCCAGCAGTTACTCCAGTGTCACTGAAGCTTTCTTT
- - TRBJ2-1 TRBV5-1 CASRFDYNEQFF TGCGCCAGCAGGTTCGATTACAATGAGCAGTTCTTC
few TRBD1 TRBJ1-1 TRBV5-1 CASSLTGGINAAFF TGCGCCAGCAGCTTGACAGGGGGCATCAATGCTGCTTTCTTT
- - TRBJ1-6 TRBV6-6 CASSYRQQWESPLHF TGTGCCAGCAGTTACAGGCAACAGTGGGAATCACCCCTCCACTTT
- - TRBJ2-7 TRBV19 CASSPAAFSYEQYF TGTGCCAGCTCCCCAGCGGCTTTCTCCTACGAGCAGTACTTC
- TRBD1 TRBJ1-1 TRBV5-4 CASSFRQGGNTEAFF TGTGCCAGCAGCTTCCGACAGGGGGGGAACACTGAAGCTTTCTTT
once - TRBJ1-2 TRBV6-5 CASSYEADYGYTF TGTGCCAGCAGTTACGAGGCAGACTATGGCTACACCTTC
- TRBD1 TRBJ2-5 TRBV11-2 CASSLGTGVQETQYF TGTGCCAGCAGCTTAGGGACAGGGGTCCAAGAGACCCAGTACTTC
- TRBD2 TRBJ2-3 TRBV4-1 CASSPGGGPSTDTQYF TGCGCCAGCAGCCCTGGGGGGGGACCTAGCACAGATACGCAGTATTTT
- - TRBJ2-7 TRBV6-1 CASHSAAGSSYEQYF TGTGCCAGCCATTCAGCGGCAGGAAGCTCCTACGAGCAGTACTTC
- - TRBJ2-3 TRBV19 CASSIRPPSTDTQYF TGTGCCAGTAGTATACGACCGCCTAGCACAGATACGCAGTATTTT
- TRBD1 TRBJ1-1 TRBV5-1 CASRYGTGEAEAFF TGCGCCAGCAGATACGGCACAGGGGAAGCTGAAGCTTTCTTT
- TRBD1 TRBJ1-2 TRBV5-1 CASSTPDRVAGYTF TGCGCCAGCAGCACCCCGGACAGGGTTGCTGGCTACACCTTC
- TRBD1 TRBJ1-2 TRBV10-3 CAISEMGTVDSAGYTF TGTGCCATCAGTGAAATGGGGACAGTTGATAGCGCTGGCTACACCTTC
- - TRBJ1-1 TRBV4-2 CASSPAQLENTEAFF TGTGCCAGCAGCCCTGCCCAGTTGGAGAACACTGAAGCTTTCTTT
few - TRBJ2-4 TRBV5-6 CASSPYGGRAAKNIQYF TGTGCCAGCAGCCCATACGGCGGCAGGGCGGCCAAAAACATTCAGTACTTC
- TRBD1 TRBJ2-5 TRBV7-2 CASSSHMTGETQYF TGTGCCAGCAGCTCCCATATGACAGGGGAGACCCAGTACTTC
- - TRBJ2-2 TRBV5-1 CASSSFPGTNTGELFF TGCGCCAGCAGCTCATTTCCCGGGACGAACACCGGGGAGCTGTTTTTT
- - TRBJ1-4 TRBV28 CASNPALGAANEKLFF TGTGCCAGCAACCCCGCGTTGGGGGCTGCTAATGAAAAACTGTTTTTT
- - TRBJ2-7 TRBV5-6 CASSLDYEQYF TGTGCCAGCAGCTTGGATTACGAGCAGTACTTC
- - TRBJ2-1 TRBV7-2 CASSLGQSDEQFF TGTGCCAGCAGCTTAGGACAGTCTGATGAGCAGTTCTTC
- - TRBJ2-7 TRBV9 CASSVGGPGTSYEQYF TGTGCCAGCAGCGTGGGCGGACCCGGGACCTCCTACGAGCAGTACTTC
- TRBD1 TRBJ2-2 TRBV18 CASSPRPARGLSGELFF TGTGCCAGCTCACCAAGACCGGCCAGGGGGCTCAGCGGGGAGCTGTTTTTT
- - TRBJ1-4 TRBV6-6 CASRPDFGGEKLFF TGTGCCAGCAGACCCGACTTTGGGGGTGAAAAACTGTTTTTT
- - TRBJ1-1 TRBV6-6 CASRRTVNTEAFF TGTGCCAGCAGACGGACGGTGAACACTGAAGCTTTCTTT
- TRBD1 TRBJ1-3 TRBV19 CASSLGQRNTIYF TGTGCCAGCAGTCTGGGACAGCGAAACACCATATATTTT